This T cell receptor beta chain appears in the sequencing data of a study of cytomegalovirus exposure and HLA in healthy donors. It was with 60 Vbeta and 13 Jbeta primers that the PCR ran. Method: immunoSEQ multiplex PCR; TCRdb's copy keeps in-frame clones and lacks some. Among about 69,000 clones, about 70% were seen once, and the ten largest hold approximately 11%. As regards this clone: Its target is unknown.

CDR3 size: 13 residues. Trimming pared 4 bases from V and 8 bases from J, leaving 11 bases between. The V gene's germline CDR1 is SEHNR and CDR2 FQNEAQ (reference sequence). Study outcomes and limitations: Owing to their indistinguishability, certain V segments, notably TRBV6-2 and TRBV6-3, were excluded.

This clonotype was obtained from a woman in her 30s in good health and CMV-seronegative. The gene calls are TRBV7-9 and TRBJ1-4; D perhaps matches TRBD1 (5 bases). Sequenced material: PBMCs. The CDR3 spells CASSSQTGEKLFF. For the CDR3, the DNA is TGTGCCAGCAGCTCACAAACAGGAGAAAAACTGTTTTTT. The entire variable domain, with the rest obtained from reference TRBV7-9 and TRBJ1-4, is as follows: DTGVSQNPRHKITKRGQNVTFRCDPISEHNRLYWYRQTLGQGPEFLTYFQNEAQLEKSRLLSDRFSAERPKGSFSTLEIQRTEQGDSAMYLCASSSQTGEKLFFGSGTQLSVL.